The 32 T cell receptor beta chains in this list originate from one sample, sequenced in a study of cytomegalovirus exposure and HLA in healthy donors. Use of 60 Vbeta and 13 Jbeta primers characterized the PCR. Profiled with immunoSEQ multiplex PCR; TCRdb holds only in-frame clones, not every one. Here the sample spans a few hundred thousand clones, under 80% being singletons. The sequencing input was PBMCs. All receptors come from a female donor in good health and CMV-seronegative.

The genes are TRBV28 and TRBJ1-2; 9 nucleotides match TRBD1. Germline V CDR1 and CDR2: MDHEN, SYDVKM. Trimming removed 5 bases from V and 6 bases from J; junction bases left unmatched: 1. The CDR3 totals 12 residues. For the CDR3, the DNA is TGTGCCAGCAGTACAGGGGGCAATGGCTACACCTTC. This translates into CASSTGGNGYTF.

This chain's CDR3 is CAWSVLGTVNQPQHF. CDR3 coding DNA: TGTGCCTGGAGTGTACTAGGGACAGTCAATCAGCCCCAGCATTTT. The chain joins TRBV30 to TRBJ1-5, with 7 bases aligning to TRBD1. V lost 0 bases and J lost 3; bases outside the gene matches: 5. This CDR3 spans 15 amino acids. Germline V gene data show CDR1 as GTSNPN and CDR2 as SVGIG (reference sequence). Complete variable domain (other parts from reference TRBV30 and TRBJ1-5): SQTIHQWPATLVQPVGSPLSLECTVEGTSNPNLYWYRQAAGRGLQLLFYSVGIGQISSEVPQNLSASRPQDRQFILSSKKLLLSDSGFYLCAWSVLGTVNQPQHFGDGTRLSIL.

This chain joins TRBV7-6 and TRBJ2-1, with a tentative D call TRBD2 (7 bases). Trimming cost V 0 bases and J 7 bases, with 19 bases left between them. There are 17 residues in the CDR3. CDR1 and CDR2 (germline): SGHVS, FNYEAQ. CDR3 in amino acids: CASSLAPGLEGGNEQFF. The CDR3 region has the DNA TGTGCCAGCAGCTTAGCACCTGGACTAGAGGGGGGTAATGAGCAGTTCTTC.

This clone was detected a few times. This rearrangement joins TRBV30 to TRBJ2-1; 7 bases are a match to TRBD1. The germline gives CDR1 GTSNPN, CDR2 SVGIG (reference sequence). Trimming removed 3 bases from V and 5 bases from J; junction bases left unmatched: 13. This CDR3 contains 16 residues. The CDR3 region is CAWSAPDRLLNNEQFF. CDR3 in DNA: TGTGCCTGGAGCGCTCCGGACAGGCTTCTTAACAATGAGCAGTTCTTC.

This chain connects TRBV5-1 to TRBJ2-1; 12 bases map to TRBD2. The CDR3 has 14 residues. CDR1 is SGHRS, CDR2 YFSETQ, per germline. J gave up 5 bases and V 3 bases, and 0 bases lay outside the gene matches. The CDR3: CASSSSGRDNEQFF. The CDR3 DNA reads TGCGCCAGCAGCTCTAGCGGGAGGGACAATGAGCAGTTCTTC.

This rearrangement joins TRBV27 to TRBJ2-1; 10 bases are a match to TRBD2. Unmatched junction bases numbered 11, after V lost 0 bases and J lost 0 bases. This CDR3 contains 20 residues. Looked up from germline, CDR1 is MNHEY and CDR2 is SMNVEV (reference sequence). CDR3: CASSLSGASGSASSYNEQFF. CDR3 DNA: TGTGCCAGCAGTTTATCGGGTGCTAGCGGGAGCGCCAGCTCCTACAATGAGCAGTTCTTC.

This clone has only a few counts. The chain joins TRBV4-2 to TRBJ1-5; D is unresolved. This CDR3 is 13 amino acids long. Germline CDR1 LGHNA, CDR2 YNFKEQ. The ends were cut back, 2 bases at V and 6 bases at J, with 8 bases in the middle. This CDR3 is CASSQPPVQPQHF. The CDR3 coding sequence is TGTGCCAGCAGCCAACCTCCGGTTCAGCCCCAGCATTTT.

The chain is built from TRBV10-2 and TRBJ2-1; possible D gene TRBD2, 6 bases. CDR1 is WSHSY and CDR2 is SAAADI in the germline V gene. This CDR3 is built from 11 residues. V was shortened by 3 bases and J by 13 bases, with 10 bases between the two germline ends. The CDR3 is CASSEGGLQFF. CDR3 coding DNA: TGCGCCAGCAGTGAAGGCGGACTACAGTTCTTC.

This chain connects TRBV27 to TRBJ2-7; no clear D. Trimming cost V 3 bases and J 0 bases, with 9 bases left between them. CDR1 and CDR2 (germline): MNHEY, SMNVEV (reference sequence). The CDR3 loop spans 14 amino acids. DNA for the CDR3: TGTGCCAGCAGTTTTGGCGGTTACTCCTACGAGCAGTACTTC. Translating it yields CASSFGGYSYEQYF.

This clone appeared a single time. The chain joins TRBV7-9 to TRBJ1-1, with D hard to call. Per germline, CDR1 SEHNR and CDR2 FQNEAQ (reference sequence). The CDR3 sequence is 12 residues long. Trimming cost V 4 bases and J 1 base, with 4 bases left between them. CDR3 sequence (DNA): TGTGCCAGCAGCTCGAGGAACACTGAAGCTTTCTTT. It translates to CASSSRNTEAFF.

The V call is TRBV6-5, the J call TRBJ2-7; TRBD2 matches 10 bases. Germline V gene lookup returns CDR1 MNHEY and CDR2 SVGAGI. J gave up 4 bases and V 6 bases, and 9 bases lay outside the gene matches. This CDR3 has 15 residues. CDR3: CASSQTGTSVYEQYF. CDR3 DNA sequence: TGTGCCAGCAGCCAAACTGGGACTAGCGTTTACGAGCAGTACTTC.

The genes are TRBV2 and TRBJ1-4; TRBD1 matches 12 bases. The CDR3 length is 15 residues. Trimming took 6 bases from V and 7 from J; bases not matched to a gene: 6. The germline V gene encodes CDR1 SNHLY and CDR2 FYNNEI. The CDR3 DNA is TGTGCCAGCAGGGACCGGGACAGGGGGCGTGAAAAACTGTTTTTT. Translation gives CASRDRDRGREKLFF.

The sample holds a few counts of this clone. The chain is built from TRBV5-1 and TRBJ2-7, with 8 bases that match TRBD1. Per germline, CDR1 SGHRS and CDR2 YFSETQ. CDR3 size: 14 residues. V dropped 0 bases and J dropped 4; count of bases not matched to a gene: 3. CDR3 sequence reads: CASSLAGGKYEQYF. CDR3 DNA: TGCGCCAGCAGCTTGGCAGGGGGCAAATACGAGCAGTACTTC.

The J gene is TRBJ2-7, the V gene TRBV29-1; the D gene is possibly TRBD2 (6 bases). Between the trimmed V and J ends, which lost 7 bases and 0 bases, there was a span of 13 bases. CDR1 and CDR2 (germline): SQVTM, ANQGSEA. CDR3 size: 13 residues. The CDR3 spells CSAQAGSSYEQYF. CDR3 in DNA: TGCAGCGCCCAAGCGGGCTCCTCCTACGAGCAGTACTTC.

The J gene is TRBJ2-7, the V gene TRBV28; 8 nucleotides align to TRBD1. The CDR3 contains 15 residues. V shed 7 bases, J shed 1 base, and the junction held 9 bases outside the gene matches. Germline CDR1 and CDR2: MDHEN and SYDVKM. Written as DNA, the CDR3 is TGTGCCAGCACCACCTCCCACAGGGGGTCCTACGAGCAGTACTTC. This codes for CASTTSHRGSYEQYF.

The chain uses TRBV7-2 and TRBJ2-2; maybe TRBD2 (5 bases). CDR1 and CDR2 (germline): SGHTA, FQGNSA. CDR3 size: 17 residues. Deletions cut 3 bases from V and 1 base from J, with 15 bases between. Here the CDR3 reads CASSFTRPIENTGELFF. In DNA form, the CDR3 reads TGTGCCAGCAGCTTCACTAGACCGATAGAGAACACCGGGGAGCTGTTTTTT. The complete variable domain, with remaining parts taken from reference TRBV7-2 and TRBJ2-2, reads GAGVSQSPSNKVTEKGKDVELRCDPISGHTALYWYRQSLGQGLEFLIYFQGNSAPDKSGLPSDRFSAERTGGSVSTLTIQRTQQEDSAVYLCASSFTRPIENTGELFFGEGSRLTVL.

J is TRBJ1-4 and V is TRBV5-1, with D unresolved. The germline CDR1 and CDR2 sequences are SGHRS and YFSETQ. V was cut by 0 bases and J by 8 bases, with 14 bases left in between. The CDR3 consists of 15 residues. In DNA form, the CDR3 reads TGCGCCAGCAGCTTGGACGGGTCCGTAAGGGAAAAACTGTTTTTT. This codes for CASSLDGSVREKLFF.

The rearrangement joins TRBV6-5 to TRBJ2-7; D might be TRBD2 (5 bases). The CDR3 loop spans 12 amino acids. V was pared by 8 bases and J by 3 bases, with 11 bases between. Germline V lookup: CDR1 MNHEY, CDR2 SVGAGI. CDR3 sequence reads: CASPSGSYEQYF. CDR3 DNA sequence: TGTGCCAGCCCCAGTGGGAGCTACGAGCAGTACTTC.

This chain links TRBV5-1 with TRBJ1-5; D is ambiguous. V was pared by 4 bases and J by 2 bases, with 10 bases between. The CDR3 consists of 14 residues. The V gene's germline CDR1 is SGHRS and CDR2 YFSETQ. The CDR3 loop is CASSVTVGNQPQHF. The CDR3 DNA reads TGCGCCAGCAGCGTAACAGTAGGCAATCAGCCCCAGCATTTT.

The chain employs TRBV2 and TRBJ1-2; D perhaps matches TRBD1 (6 bases). Trimming shortened V by 7 bases and J by 4 bases, and 16 bases separated the two germline ends. This CDR3 has 14 residues. Looked up from germline, CDR1 is SNHLY and CDR2 is FYNNEI. Here the CDR3 reads CASTKELGGYGYTF. CDR3 nucleotide sequence: TGTGCCAGCACGAAGGAACTAGGGGGCTATGGCTACACCTTC.

This clone was counted a single time. The chain recombines TRBV6-1 with TRBJ2-7, with TRBD1 as a possible D gene (6 bases). Germline V gene data show CDR1 as MNHNS and CDR2 as SASEGT. V dropped 7 bases and J dropped 3 bases, with 13 bases sitting between them. The CDR3 loop spans 13 amino acids. CDR3 coding DNA: TGTGCCAGCATTCGACAGGTAGACTACGAGCAGTACTTC. It translates to CASIRQVDYEQYF.

The genes are TRBV10-1 and TRBJ2-1; 15 bases line up with TRBD2. V lost 3 bases, J lost 8 bases, and 8 bases stayed unmatched. Looked up from germline, CDR1 is WNHNN and CDR2 is SYGVQD (reference sequence). The CDR3 runs 17 residues. Here the CDR3 reads CASSDLWTSGRGDEQFF. DNA for the CDR3: TGCGCCAGCAGTGATCTATGGACTAGCGGGAGGGGGGATGAGCAGTTCTTC.

The V call is TRBV4-1, the J call TRBJ2-3; TRBD2 might be the D (5 bases). CDR3 length: 14 amino acids. Trimming cost V 0 bases and J 9 bases, with 13 bases left between them. Germline V gene sequence: CDR1 MGHRA, CDR2 YSYEKL. The DNA of the CDR3 is TGCGCCAGCAGCCAAGAAACAGCTTCGGGGACGCAGTATTTT. As protein: CASSQETASGTQYF.

This chain connects TRBV6-4 to TRBJ2-1; the D is unclear. The CDR3 runs 14 residues. Looked up from germline, CDR1 is MRHNA and CDR2 is SNTAGT. V gave up 4 bases and J gave up 8 bases, with 15 bases separating them. In nucleotides, the CDR3 is TGTGCCAGCAGTGCTAGGAGCGAAAGCGATGAGCAGTTCTTC. Translated: CASSARSESDEQFF.

The chain links TRBV27 to TRBJ2-3; maybe TRBD2 (6 bases). This CDR3 region has 14 residues. Germline V CDR1 and CDR2: MNHEY, SMNVEV (reference sequence). V lost 7 bases to trimming and J lost 3 bases, with 14 bases between them. The CDR3 DNA follows: TGTGCCAGCAAACGGGAGAAGGGGACAGATACGCAGTATTTT. It translates to CASKREKGTDTQYF.

The V and J genes are TRBV4-1 and TRBJ2-7, with TRBD1 matching 7 bases. With 5 bases clipped from V and 1 base from J, the junction kept 5 bases outside the gene matches. The germline V gene encodes CDR1 MGHRA and CDR2 YSYEKL. There are 14 residues in the CDR3. The CDR3 DNA sequence: TGCGCCAGCAGCTTCACAGGGGAATCCTACGAGCAGTACTTC. It translates to CASSFTGESYEQYF.

This clone appeared once. The chain joins TRBV5-1 to TRBJ2-2; TRBD2 might be the D (5 bases). Germline CDR1 reads SGHRS; CDR2 reads YFSETQ. CDR3 length equals 15 residues. Trimming left V 5 bases short and J 1 base short, with 12 bases between. Written as DNA, the CDR3 is TGCGCCAGCAGTCAAGTCCGGGGGAACACCGGGGAGCTGTTTTTT. Protein product: CASSQVRGNTGELFF.

The gene calls are TRBV23-1 and TRBJ2-7; D perhaps matches TRBD1 (6 bases). TRBV23-1 is classed as an ORF, of uncertain function. This CDR3 region has 15 residues. V lost 0 bases and J 8 bases, leaving 17 bases between the germline ends. The CDR3 reads CASSQSSRGEYKQYF. The CDR3, as DNA: TGCGCCAGCAGTCAATCTTCCAGGGGAGAGTACAAGCAGTACTTC.

The DNA of the CDR3 is TGTGCCAGCAGTGGACAGGGTGGGGGCTACACCTTC. Translating gives CASSGQGGGYTF. The chain combines TRBV2 with TRBJ1-2, with 7 bases matching TRBD1. With 4 bases clipped from V and 8 bases from J, the junction kept 4 bases outside the gene matches. The CDR3 contains 12 residues. Germline V gene lookup returns CDR1 SNHLY and CDR2 FYNNEI. Together with reference TRBV2 and TRBJ1-2, the CDR3 gives the full variable domain: EPEVTQTPSHQVTQMGQEVILRCVPISNHLYFYWYRQILGQKVEFLVSFYNNEISEKSEIFDDQFSVERPDGSNFTLKIRSTKLEDSAMYFCASSGQGGGYTFGSGTRLTVV.

The chain uses TRBV5-1 and TRBJ2-6; TRBD1 agrees at 9 bases. The CDR3 spans 17 residues. The trim removed 4 bases at V and 1 base at J, leaving 6 bases unmatched. Germline lookup yields CDR1 SGHRS and CDR2 YFSETQ. CDR3 amino acids: CASSTRDRESGANVLTF. The CDR3 nucleotides are TGCGCCAGCAGCACACGGGACAGGGAGTCTGGGGCCAACGTCCTGACTTTC. Based on the CDR3 plus reference TRBV5-1 and TRBJ2-6, the full variable domain is KAGVTQTPRYLIKTRGQQVTLSCSPISGHRSVSWYQQTPGQGLQFLFEYFSETQRNKGNFPGRFSGRQFSNSRSEMNVSTLELGDSALYLCASSTRDRESGANVLTFGAGSRLTVL.

The chain joins TRBV19 to TRBJ1-5, with 9 bases identical to TRBD1. The V gene's germline CDR1 is LNHDA and CDR2 SQIVND (reference sequence). J was trimmed by 6 bases and V by 4 bases; bases with no gene match: 7. This CDR3 is built from 15 residues. CDR3 sequence (DNA): TGTGCCAGTAGTAGTACAGGGGGCGCGAGTCAGCCCCAGCATTTT. Translated: CASSSTGGASQPQHF.

The genes are TRBV11-3 and TRBJ2-1; D gene ambiguous. The V gene lost 2 bases and the J gene lost 0 bases, with 8 bases spanning the gap. The CDR3 consists of 15 residues. Germline CDR1 reads SGHNT; CDR2 reads YENEEA. In DNA form, the CDR3 reads TGTGCCAGCAGCTTATACATTACCTCCTACAATGAGCAGTTCTTC. This encodes CASSLYITSYNEQFF.